The T cell receptor (beta chain) described here comes from a study of cytomegalovirus exposure and HLA in healthy donors. The overall study: Early released data comprised approximately 85 million unique TCRs from HLA-typed donors. Genotyping showed 81% of 350 to 400 donors falling in the Caucasian-associated ancestry cluster.

Points on this clone: Its antigen is still unknown.

The PCR had 60 Vbeta and 13 Jbeta primers. The repertoire was sequenced with immunoSEQ multiplex PCR; TCRdb's copy has only in-frame clones and lacks some. The sample yields roughly 160,000 clones, less than 80% seen once. Broader study findings: As a later analysis revealed, most CMV-associated TCR beta chains appeared HLA-restricted. Rare TCR sequences predominated, though certain public TCRs were found in many donors.

CDR3 length equals 15 residues. Germline-derived CDR1 and CDR2 are SGHNT and YYREEE (reference sequence). Trimming removed 4 bases from V and 4 bases from J; junction bases left unmatched: 7. Specimen: PBMCs. The receptor was derived from a man in his forties or fifties in good health and CMV-seronegative. This chain joins TRBV5-4 and TRBJ2-2, with 7 bases matching TRBD2. CDR3 nucleotides: TGTGCCAGCAGCCGACCCCCGGGGGGCACCGGGGAGCTGTTTTTT. Its protein is CASSRPPGGTGELFF.